Shown below are 3 T cell receptor beta chains from a single sample sequenced in a study of T cell responses to AZD1222 COVID-19 vaccine. The method was immunoSEQ multiplex PCR; TCRdb's version includes in-frame clones alone and lacks a portion of them. In the table there are over 140,000 clones, roughly 92% of which are singletons. The material sequenced was peripheral blood, taken on day 0 of AZD1222 vaccination. The receptors originated from an adult in good health.

This chain joins TRBV7-2 and TRBJ2-1, with 7 bases identical to TRBD2. The CDR3 is 14 amino acids. Germline V gene sequence: CDR1 SGHTA, CDR2 FQGNSA. Germline trimming cut 1 base from V and 9 bases from J; bases unmatched to any gene: 6. This CDR3 reads CASSLDGGTPEQFF. The CDR3 DNA reads as TGTGCCAGCAGCTTAGACGGGGGGACGCCTGAGCAGTTCTTC.

This clone was counted only a few times. This chain joins TRBV28 and TRBJ1-2; D is perhaps TRBD1 (5 bases). V was pared by 6 bases and J by 4 bases, with 15 bases between. Germline V gene lookup returns CDR1 MDHEN and CDR2 SYDVKM. This CDR3 has 14 amino acids. In DNA, the CDR3 is TGTGCCAGCAGCCAGAGACAGATTATCTATGGCTACACCTTC. Amino acids: CASSQRQIIYGYTF.

This chain links TRBV28 with TRBJ2-1; D unresolved. V lost 4 bases to trimming and J lost 4 bases, with 17 bases between them. This CDR3 has 16 residues. Germline V gene data show CDR1 as MDHEN and CDR2 as SYDVKM. The CDR3 is CASSSLKGPKYNEQFF. The DNA of the CDR3 is TGTGCCAGCAGTTCCCTTAAGGGCCCAAAATACAATGAGCAGTTCTTC.